These T cell receptor beta chains were read from a single sample in a study of siplizumab effects on memory and regulatory T cells. Clones were sequenced by immunoSEQ multiplex PCR, and TCRdb holds only the in-frame ones, with some missing. The sample yields 100,000 or so clones, about 95% seen once. The material sequenced was non-Treg CD4+ T cells sorted from blood. These receptors were obtained from a human donor in good health. Both conserved end residues are part of each CDR3. D genes are given only for firm matches. Only part of the rows carry a size: once, few, many, or a class if the clone is expanded.

>TRBJ2-3|TRBD2|TRBV9|-
CASSVDLAAHTDTQYF
TGTGCCAGCAGCGTAGACCTAGCGGCTCACACAGATACGCAGTATTTT
>TRBJ2-1|TRBD2|TRBV19|once
CASRSGDSYNEQFF
TGTGCCAGTAGAAGCGGGGATTCCTACAATGAGCAGTTCTTC
>TRBJ2-7|-|TRBV18|-
CASSLTEGHEQYF
TGTGCCAGCTCACTAACAGAAGGGCACGAGCAGTACTTC
>TRBJ1-4|TRBD1|TRBV2|-
CASSPGQATNEKLFF
TGTGCCAGCAGCCCAGGACAGGCAACTAATGAAAAACTGTTTTTT
>TRBJ2-1|-|TRBV25-1|-
CASSGGLSSYNEQFF
TGTGCCAGCAGTGGCGGGTTAAGCTCCTACAATGAGCAGTTCTTC
>TRBJ1-1|-|TRBV19|-
CASSTQGAEAFF
TGTGCCAGTAGTACCCAGGGAGCTGAAGCTTTCTTT
>TRBJ1-2|TRBD1|TRBV10-3|-
CAISERTGGSLTYGYTF
TGTGCCATCAGTGAAAGGACAGGGGGCTCGTTAACGTATGGCTACACCTTC
>TRBJ1-2|TRBD1|TRBV28|-
CASSPPGQVFGGYTF
TGTGCCAGCAGTCCCCCCGGACAGGTTTTTGGTGGCTACACCTTC
>TRBJ2-3|TRBD2|TRBV2|-
CASSRTSGKSTDTQYF
TGTGCCAGCAGTAGGACTAGCGGGAAGAGCACAGATACGCAGTATTTT
>TRBJ2-2|TRBD2|TRBV28|-
CASSPPGLVDGTGELFF
TGTGCCAGCAGTCCTCCGGGACTAGTGGACGGCACCGGGGAGCTGTTTTTT
>TRBJ2-1|TRBD2|TRBV29-1|-
CSVARAGGKNEQFF
TGCAGCGTTGCAAGAGCGGGAGGTAAGAATGAGCAGTTCTTC
>TRBJ1-2|-|TRBV7-2|-
CASSFTSGARGGYTF
TGTGCCAGCAGCTTTACGTCCGGGGCGCGTGGAGGCTACACCTTC
>TRBJ1-4|-|TRBV5-6|-
CASSLGQGREKLFF
TGTGCCAGCAGCTTGGGGCAGGGTCGGGAAAAACTGTTTTTT
>TRBJ2-3|-|TRBV28|once
CASSSTSTDTQYF
TGTGCCAGCAGTTCCACTAGCACAGATACGCAGTATTTT
>TRBJ2-7|-|TRBV5-1|-
CASSLEIANPEQYF
TGCGCCAGCAGCTTGGAGATCGCAAACCCCGAGCAGTACTTC
>TRBJ1-1|-|TRBV7-9|-
CASSLVPGADGRMNTEAFF
TGTGCCAGCAGCTTAGTTCCCGGCGCGGATGGACGCATGAACACTGAAGCTTTCTTT
>TRBJ2-1|-|TRBV5-4|-
CASSLLDREVEQFF
TGTGCCAGCAGCTTGCTCGACAGGGAGGTTGAGCAGTTCTTC
>TRBJ2-7|-|TRBV4-1|-
CASSQDPFRTGRDYEQYF
TGCGCCAGCAGCCAAGACCCCTTTCGGACGGGCAGAGACTACGAGCAGTACTTC
>TRBJ1-5|-|TRBV27|-
CASSEGDQPQHF
TGTGCCAGCAGTGAGGGAGACCAGCCCCAGCATTTT
>TRBJ1-3|-|TRBV6-5|-
CASCKGVSGNTIYF
TGTGCCAGCTGTAAAGGGGTCTCTGGAAACACCATATATTTT
>TRBJ2-7|-|TRBV28|-
CASSQTRLGEQYF
TGTGCCAGCAGCCAGACACGTCTGGGGGAGCAGTACTTC
>TRBJ2-5|-|TRBV6-1|-
CASSEGQQETQYF
TGTGCCAGCAGTGAAGGTCAGCAAGAGACCCAGTACTTC
>TRBJ1-4|-|TRBV28|-
CASSFPPANEKLFF
TGTGCCAGCAGTTTCCCCCCGGCTAATGAAAAACTGTTTTTT